The 30 T cell receptor beta chains below come from one sample, sequenced in a study of T cell clonotyping in hematopoietic cell transplantation. TCRdb's table, derived via immunoSEQ multiplex PCR, lists solely in-frame clones and lacks some. The sample lists 7,000 to 9,500 clones, approximately 94% occurring once. Sample: peripheral blood mononuclear cells, taken 30 days after allogeneic stem cell transplant. Receptors were obtained from a male patient aged 55 to 69 who had an allogeneic stem cell transplant from an unrelated donor, so T cells may come from the graft donor. Some clones in this sample may be carry-over from other donors' samples.

The chain is built from TRBV7-9 and TRBJ1-3, with D possibly TRBD1 on 5 matching bases. The CDR3 is 13 amino acids. CDR1 and CDR2 from the germline V gene are SEHNR and FQNEAQ (reference sequence). V gave up 6 bases and J gave up 0 bases, with 6 bases separating them. This CDR3 reads CASRTVSGNTIYF. The DNA of the CDR3 is TGTGCCAGCAGGACAGTCTCTGGAAACACCATATATTTT.

The chain links TRBV27 to TRBJ1-2; D is uncertain. The CDR3 length is 13 residues. V was shortened by 0 bases and J by 4 bases, with 6 bases between the two germline ends. Germline V gives CDR1 MNHEY, CDR2 SMNVEV (reference sequence). CDR3 protein: CASSLSVGYGYTF. The CDR3 region has the DNA TGTGCCAGCAGTTTATCGGTTGGCTATGGCTACACCTTC.

V usage is TRBV29-1 and J usage is TRBJ2-1, with 7 bases identical to TRBD2. The germline V gene has CDR1 SQVTM and CDR2 ANQGSEA. The CDR3 loop spans 12 amino acids. V lost 7 bases and J lost 3; bases outside the gene matches: 3. The CDR3: CSGSSGYNEQFF. DNA of the CDR3: TGCAGCGGATCTAGCGGCTACAATGAGCAGTTCTTC.

J is TRBJ2-7 and V is TRBV4-2, with 9 bases fitting TRBD1. Germline CDR1 reads LGHNA; CDR2 reads YNFKEQ. With V trimmed by 4 bases and J by 5 bases, 12 bases remained unmatched. The CDR3 runs to 16 residues. The CDR3 region has the DNA TGTGCCAGCAGCCCCCTATCGGACAGGGGAGACCACGAGCAGTACTTC. As protein: CASSPLSDRGDHEQYF.

The V gene is TRBV25-1, the J gene TRBJ2-1; a weak D match, TRBD2 (6 bases). CDR3 length: 16 amino acids. Deletions cut 4 bases from V and 9 bases from J, with 22 bases between. Per the germline V gene, CDR1 is MGHDK and CDR2 is SYGVNS. CDR3 in amino acids: CASSGQFFGTFIEQFF. CDR3 nucleotides: TGTGCCAGCAGTGGTCAATTTTTCGGGACTTTTATTGAGCAGTTCTTC.

This chain uses TRBV4-3 with TRBJ1-2; D call uncertain. The length of the CDR3 is 15 residues. V dropped 0 bases and J dropped 3 bases, with 11 bases sitting between them. CDR1 and CDR2 from the germline V gene are LGHNA and YSLEER. The CDR3 DNA sequence: TGCGCCAGCAGCCAAGAGTGGCAGCTCCACTATGGCTACACCTTC. This encodes CASSQEWQLHYGYTF.

The chain employs TRBV29-1 and TRBJ2-7; D is perhaps TRBD1 (5 bases). Germline assignment: CDR1 SQVTM and CDR2 ANQGSEA. V was clipped by 4 bases and J by 2 bases, with 9 bases between them. The CDR3 runs 12 residues. CDR3 residues: CSVVQGTYEQYF. CDR3 nucleotide sequence: TGCAGCGTTGTTCAGGGCACCTACGAGCAGTACTTC.

The chain links TRBV30 to TRBJ1-4; the match to TRBD1 covers 7 bases. The CDR3 loop spans 15 amino acids. J was trimmed by 4 bases and V by 5 bases; bases with no gene match: 10. Germline V CDR1 and CDR2: GTSNPN, SVGIG (reference sequence). CDR3 nucleotide sequence: TGTGCCTGGTCCCCAGGGGGGGCAGGTAATGAAAAACTGTTTTTT. Its protein product is CAWSPGGAGNEKLFF.

The chain links TRBV6-6 to TRBJ2-6; D is ambiguous. Germline assignment: CDR1 MNHNY and CDR2 SVGAGI (reference sequence). This CDR3 is built from 14 residues. Trimming stripped 2 bases from V and 3 bases from J, with 5 bases between. CDR3 sequence reads: CASSYVGGANVLTF. Here the CDR3 DNA reads TGTGCCAGCAGTTACGTGGGTGGGGCCAACGTCCTGACTTTC.

The chain uses TRBV19 and TRBJ1-5; D gene unclear. CDR1 and CDR2 (germline): LNHDA, SQIVND (reference sequence). Trimming took off 4 bases at V and 1 base at J, with 8 bases between the two ends. The CDR3 loop spans 14 amino acids. CDR3 in amino acids: CASSTDGSNQPQHF. In nucleotides, the CDR3 is TGTGCCAGTAGTACGGACGGAAGCAATCAGCCCCAGCATTTT.

CDR3 protein: CASTHRRLLWTDTQYF. The CDR3, as DNA: TGTGCCAGCACACACCGGCGGCTATTATGGACAGATACGCAGTATTTT. The chain combines TRBV28 with TRBJ2-3, with unresolved D. Deletions cut 7 bases from V and 3 bases from J, with 20 bases between. This CDR3 comprises 16 residues. The germline CDR1 and CDR2 sequences are MDHEN and SYDVKM.

This chain links TRBV28 with TRBJ2-7; tentatively, D is TRBD2 (6 bases). This CDR3 is 15 amino acids long. Trimming pared 4 bases from V and 5 bases from J, leaving 18 bases between. Germline-derived CDR1 and CDR2 are MDHEN and SYDVKM. CDR3 nucleotides: TGTGCCAGCAGTTCCCCCGGGGGTGTAATCGACGAGCAGTACTTC. Amino acids: CASSSPGGVIDEQYF. The full variable domain, its missing parts supplied by reference TRBV28 and TRBJ2-7, is DVKVTQSSRYLVKRTGEKVFLECVQDMDHENMFWYRQDPGLGLRLIYFSYDVKMKEKGDIPEGYSVSREKKERFSLILESASTNQTSMYLCASSSPGGVIDEQYFGPGTRLTVT.

Here the CDR3 reads CASSMGTGGIDTQYF. CDR3 DNA: TGTGCCAGCAGCATGGGAACAGGGGGCATAGATACGCAGTATTTT. The chain has TRBV7-9 and TRBJ2-3; 9 bases are a match to TRBD1. The J segment lost 5 bases and the V segment lost 5 bases, leaving 8 bases of the junction unmatched. This CDR3 region has 15 residues. CDR1 and CDR2 from the germline V gene are SEHNR and FQNEAQ (reference sequence).

The chain joins TRBV11-2 to TRBJ1-2; 7 bases align to TRBD1. This CDR3 has 17 residues. Germline V lookup: CDR1 SGHAT, CDR2 FQNNGV. Germline trimming cut 1 base from V and 1 base from J; bases unmatched to any gene: 9. The CDR3 reads CASSLATGPLGNYGYTF. The CDR3 DNA reads TGTGCCAGCAGCTTAGCGACAGGGCCCCTTGGTAACTATGGCTACACCTTC.

The rearrangement uses TRBV7-2 and TRBJ2-1; D assignment may be TRBD1 or TRBD2 (5 bases each). Germline CDR1 SGHTA, CDR2 FQGNSA. V was pared by 1 base and J by 9 bases, with 16 bases between. CDR3 size: 15 residues. In DNA, the CDR3 is TGTGCCAGCAGCTTAGTAAAAGGGGCGGGCGGTGAGCAGTTCTTC. It codes for CASSLVKGAGGEQFF. Together with reference TRBV7-2 and TRBJ2-1, the CDR3 gives the full variable domain: GAGVSQSPSNKVTEKGKDVELRCDPISGHTALYWYRQSLGQGLEFLIYFQGNSAPDKSGLPSDRFSAERTGGSVSTLTIQRTQQEDSAVYLCASSLVKGAGGEQFFGPGTRLTVL.

The chain combines TRBV23-1 with TRBJ2-3; 11 bases align to TRBD2. TRBV23-1 is given ORF status, its function remaining uncertain. V shed 6 bases and J 4 bases; nucleotides not matched to a gene: 9. The CDR3 loop spans 16 amino acids. CDR3 DNA sequence: TGCGCCAGCAGGCGTCAACTAGCGGGAGTGGCAGATACGCAGTATTTT. Protein: CASRRQLAGVADTQYF.

This sequence joins TRBV7-9 and TRBJ1-1; weak D call: TRBD1 (6 bases). The CDR3 spans 13 residues. The germline V gene encodes CDR1 SEHNR and CDR2 FQNEAQ (reference sequence). Trimming removed 4 bases at V and 4 bases at J, with 10 bases between. DNA of the CDR3: TGTGCCAGCAGCTCCGAGGGGGGCACTGAAGCTTTCTTT. This translates into CASSSEGGTEAFF.

A single count supports this clone. The V and J genes are TRBV9 and TRBJ1-1; D is uncertain. The CDR3 has 13 residues. With 2 bases removed from V and 2 bases from J, the gap between germline ends came to 7 bases. Per the germline V gene, CDR1 is SGDLS and CDR2 is YYNGEE. Written as DNA, the CDR3 is TGTGCCAGCAGCGTTCAGGTAAACACTGAAGCTTTCTTT. Translating gives CASSVQVNTEAFF.

The chain combines TRBV20-1 with TRBJ2-7; no reliable D call. There are 10 residues in the CDR3. The V and J ends lost 7 bases and 3 bases respectively, with 7 bases between them. Germline lookup yields CDR1 DFQATT and CDR2 SNEGSKA (reference sequence). The CDR3 spells CSVGIYEQYF. CDR3 coding DNA: TGCAGTGTAGGTATCTACGAGCAGTACTTC.

The V call is TRBV5-4, the J call TRBJ2-7; D is unclear. Between the trimmed V and J ends, which lost 0 bases and 6 bases, there was a span of 10 bases. The CDR3 contains 13 residues. Germline CDR1 reads SGHNT; CDR2 reads YYREEE (reference sequence). CDR3 bases: TGTGCCAGCAGCTTGGGTGCTACTCTCGAGCAGTACTTC. The encoded protein is CASSLGATLEQYF.

V and J are TRBV16 and TRBJ2-1; tentative D call: TRBD1 (5 bases). The V gene lost 0 bases and the J gene lost 10 bases, with 16 bases spanning the gap. The CDR3 extends over 15 amino acids. Germline loops: CDR1 KGHSY, CDR2 FQNENV. The CDR3 nucleotides read TGTGCCAGCAGCCAATCCTTCCTGGGGCAACTCGAGCAGTTCTTC. Translated, it gives CASSQSFLGQLEQFF. The full variable domain, in which reference TRBV16 and TRBJ2-1 provide the parts outside the CDR3, is GEEVAQTPKHLVRGEGQKAKLYCAPIKGHSYVFWYQQVLKNEFKFLISFQNENVFDETGMPKERFSAKCLPNSPCSLEIQATKLEDSAVYFCASSQSFLGQLEQFFGPGTRLTVL.

The chain links TRBV21-1 to TRBJ2-7; TRBD1 was called by the table and not checked on the DNA. TRBV21-1 is assigned pseudogene status. The CDR3 has 18 residues. The CDR3 nucleotides read TGTGCCAGCAGCAAAAAGAGGACAGGGCCCACTAACTCCTACGAGCAGTACTTC. Its translation is CASSKKRTGPTNSYEQYF.

This sequence joins TRBV9 and TRBJ2-1, with unresolved D. Deletions cut 0 bases from V and 5 bases from J, with 9 bases between. In germline, CDR1 is SGDLS, CDR2 YYNGEE. The CDR3 has 14 residues. CDR3 in DNA: TGTGCCAGCAGCGTAGCTGGGCGTGACAATGAGCAGTTCTTC. The encoded protein is CASSVAGRDNEQFF.

The chain couples TRBV7-3 to TRBJ2-7; D is uncertain. Germline V gene sequence: CDR1 SGHTA, CDR2 FQGTGA. The V end was cut by 1 base, the J end by 4 bases, with 14 bases between. This CDR3 has 15 amino acids. In DNA form, the CDR3 reads TGTGCCAGCAGCTTAAATCTTGGGCCTATTTACGAGCAGTACTTC. Protein sequence: CASSLNLGPIYEQYF.

The rearrangement uses TRBV6-4 and TRBJ2-2, with TRBD2 identical over 7 bases. The germline gives CDR1 MRHNA, CDR2 SNTAGT. This CDR3 spans 15 amino acids. V was pared by 0 bases and J by 7 bases, with 5 bases of the junction left unmatched. The CDR3 here is CASSDSTGGGGELFF. CDR3 bases: TGTGCCAGCAGTGACTCGACGGGAGGTGGCGGGGAGCTGTTTTTT.

The chain has TRBV6-5 and TRBJ2-7, with a possible D match to TRBD1 (6 bases). The germline V gene encodes CDR1 MNHEY and CDR2 SVGAGI. V was pared by 5 bases and J by 2 bases, with 16 bases between. This CDR3 comprises 15 residues. CDR3 nucleotides: TGTGCCAGCAGTAACCCCTCCGGGACAACCTACGAGCAGTACTTC. It encodes CASSNPSGTTYEQYF.

This chain links TRBV7-8 with TRBJ2-7; no clear D gene. The germline CDR1 and CDR2 sequences are SGHVS and FQNEAQ. The CDR3 is 12 residues long. The V and J ends lost 6 bases and 3 bases respectively, with 9 bases between them. The CDR3 spells CASSPLFYEQYF. CDR3 in DNA: TGTGCCAGCAGTCCTCTCTTCTACGAGCAGTACTTC.

The chain combines TRBV2 with TRBJ2-5, with D possibly matching TRBD2 (6 bases). From germline, CDR1 is SNHLY and CDR2 FYNNEI. Trimming took 8 bases from V and 9 from J, leaving 10 bases between them. This CDR3 has 10 amino acids. CDR3 sequence reads: CASGGGAQYF. CDR3 DNA: TGTGCCAGCGGTGGAGGGGCCCAGTACTTC.

The rearrangement uses TRBV11-3 and TRBJ2-7; 8 nucleotides match TRBD2. This CDR3 spans 17 amino acids. V lost 5 bases and J lost 6; bases outside the gene matches: 18. CDR1 and CDR2 from the germline V gene are SGHNT and YENEEA. The CDR3 is CASSKRQAGREGFEQYF. CDR3 DNA sequence: TGTGCCAGCAGCAAGAGACAAGCCGGGAGGGAGGGATTCGAGCAGTACTTC.

V gene TRBV18 combines with J gene TRBJ2-1, with D possibly being TRBD1 or TRBD2 (6 bases each). Germline lookup yields CDR1 KGHSH and CDR2 LQKENI. CDR3 length equals 14 residues. The V end lost 6 bases, the J end lost 4 bases, and 13 bases lay between the germline ends. Here the CDR3 DNA reads TGTGCCAGCTCCCTCACAGGGACTTACAATGAGCAGTTCTTC. Translation: CASSLTGTYNEQFF.